A few counts support the clone carrying this T cell receptor beta chain. What it binds is not known. CDR3 length equals 17 residues. The germline CDR1 and CDR2 sequences are MDHEN and SYDVKM. V dropped 2 bases and J dropped 4; count of bases not matched to a gene: 7. The data originate from a study of CD8 T cells in ankylosing spondylitis. Study-wide findings and caveats: Apparently characteristic of ankylosing spondylitis blood was a TCR beta motif (eight highly homologous variants).

TCRdb called the 5' RACE reads again in MiXCR, with one record for every CDR3 protein. Of 750,000 to 850,000 distinct CDR3 sequences in the sample, roughly 10% were seen once. The rearrangement uses TRBV28 and TRBJ2-2, with TRBD2 matching 10 bases. Sequencing input: blood, either unsorted or a sorted T cell fraction (not recorded which). This TCR came from a male donor with ankylosing spondylitis. The CDR3 sequence is CASSLGWPSGSTGELFF. In DNA form, the CDR3 reads TGTGCCAGCAGTTTAGGTTGGCCTAGCGGGAGCACCGGGGAGCTGTTTTTT.